Described below is a single T cell receptor beta chain sequence and its context. No antigen is known for it. These data are taken from a study of CD8+ T cells in alopecia areata. About the study: Treated patients took oral tofacitinib at 5 to 10 mg twice daily. The study gave tofacitinib for 6 to 18 months, then 6 months off drug. Study-wide points: Relative to normal scalp, lesional scalp, especially alopecia totalis/universalis, showed higher clonality. Numerous clones, expanded in lesions, remained in scalp and blood during tofacitinib.

CDR1 and CDR2 from the germline V gene are GTSNPN and SVGIG (reference sequence). V was trimmed by 1 base and J by 1 base, leaving 13 bases between them. This CDR3 is 15 amino acids long. cDNA reverse transcribed from extracted RNA served as the sequencing template. The assay was immunoSEQ multiplex PCR, and TCRdb's table has in-frame clones only and misses some. There are around 150,000 clones in the sample; approximately 60% occur only once, and 14% lies in the top ten. Documented treatment: oral pan-JAK inhibitor, 5-10 mg twice daily. The input for sequencing was CD4+ T cells sorted from blood, taken at week 24, from a patient treated with tofacitinib. The sequence was collected from a human donor with alopecia areata. This sequence joins TRBV30 and TRBJ1-1; no firm D call. The CDR3 DNA sequence: TGTGCCTGGAGTGATCTTGGCGCGCGGAACACTGAAGCTTTCTTT. Its protein product is CAWSDLGARNTEAFF.